These 19 T cell receptor beta chains share one sample of origin, sequenced in a study of CD8 T cells in Susac syndrome. With random hexamers, reverse transcription was performed on roughly 0.5 to 1 ug of RNA. TCRdb itself ran the immunoSEQ multiplex PCR reads through MiXCR, one entry per CDR3 protein. The table records about 73,000 distinct CDR3 sequences, about 94% of them present only once. The sequencing input was CD8+ T cells from PBMCs. Receptors were obtained from a human donor with multiple sclerosis.

The genes are TRBV6-5 and TRBJ1-2, with 7 bases identical to TRBD1. Germline CDR1 and CDR2: MNHEY and SVGAGI. This CDR3 spans 14 amino acids. V shed 4 bases, J shed 8 bases, and the junction held 10 bases outside the gene matches. The CDR3 coding sequence is TGTGCCAGCAGTTCCACAGGGGAATGGGACGGCTACACCTTC. It yields the protein CASSSTGEWDGYTF.

The chain uses TRBV4-1 and TRBJ2-7; D is possibly TRBD1 (5 bases). Germline V lookup: CDR1 MGHRA, CDR2 YSYEKL. The CDR3 runs 13 residues. V was clipped by 1 base and J by 7 bases, with 11 bases between them. The CDR3 region is CASSQGAGWEQYF. In DNA, the CDR3 is TGCGCCAGCAGCCAAGGGGCAGGGTGGGAGCAGTACTTC.

The chain employs TRBV6-5 and TRBJ2-2; D might be TRBD2 (5 bases). The V gene lost 0 bases and the J gene lost 6 bases, with 14 bases spanning the gap. Germline assignment: CDR1 MNHEY and CDR2 SVGAGI. This CDR3 is built from 16 residues. The CDR3 bases are TGTGCCAGCAGTTACTCGTCGAGGGAGATCGCCGGGGAGCTGTTTTTT. It translates to CASSYSSREIAGELFF.

CDR3 loop: CASSSRDQPQHF. DNA of the CDR3: TGTGCCAGCAGCTCCCGTGACCAGCCCCAGCATTTT. V and J are TRBV7-9 and TRBJ1-5; D remains unclear. The V and J ends lost 4 bases and 7 bases respectively, with 8 bases between them. CDR1 is SEHNR, CDR2 FQNEAQ, per germline (reference sequence). The CDR3 totals 12 residues.

The V call is TRBV7-9, the J call TRBJ2-1, with 7 positions matching TRBD1. V shed 8 bases, J shed 0 bases, and the junction held 4 bases outside the gene matches. CDR3 length: 14 residues. Germline V gene data show CDR1 as SEHNR and CDR2 as FQNEAQ (reference sequence). The CDR3 sequence: CASSDRFSYNEQFF. As DNA, the CDR3 is TGTGCCAGCTCGGACAGGTTCTCCTACAATGAGCAGTTCTTC.

V gene TRBV7-9 combines with J gene TRBJ2-1; D not resolved. Germline CDR1 is SEHNR and CDR2 is FQNEAQ (reference sequence). The CDR3 length is 11 residues. Trimming removed 5 bases from V and 9 bases from J, with 8 bases in between. CDR3 sequence (DNA): TGTGCCAGCAGCAATCGGCGTGAGCAGTTCTTC. Its protein product is CASSNRREQFF.

The chain combines TRBV20-1 with TRBJ2-5; 8 nucleotides match TRBD1. Unmatched junction bases numbered 12, after V lost 0 bases and J lost 3 bases. Germline V lookup: CDR1 DFQATT, CDR2 SNEGSKA (reference sequence). CDR3 length equals 17 residues. The CDR3 region has the DNA TGCAGTGCTAGAGATTTGGCAGCGACAGGGGATGAAGAGACCCAGTACTTC. Amino acids: CSARDLAATGDEETQYF.

The chain employs TRBV13 and TRBJ2-7, with D perhaps TRBD2 (5 bases). This CDR3 spans 13 amino acids. The germline V gene has CDR1 PRHDT and CDR2 FYEKMQ (reference sequence). Deletions cut 6 bases from V and 3 bases from J, with 12 bases between. The CDR3 loop is CASSSGIGYEQYF. The CDR3 DNA reads TGTGCCAGCAGTTCCGGGATAGGCTACGAGCAGTACTTC.

The rearrangement joins TRBV6-6 to TRBJ2-1, with a tentative D call TRBD1 (5 bases). Looked up from germline, CDR1 is MNHNY and CDR2 is SVGAGI (reference sequence). V dropped 6 bases and J dropped 6 bases, with 12 bases sitting between them. The CDR3 has 13 amino acids. CDR3 nucleotides: TGTGCCAGCAGCAGGGTTTGGTTCAATGAGCAGTTCTTC. It encodes CASSRVWFNEQFF.

This clonotype was picked up one time. V usage is TRBV5-1 and J usage is TRBJ2-7; 8 nucleotides align to TRBD2. CDR1 SGHRS and CDR2 YFSETQ come from the germline V gene. This CDR3 contains 14 residues. The V segment lost 1 base and the J segment 2 bases; nucleotides outside the gene matches: 2. CDR3 in amino acids: CASSLTSGTYEQYF. In DNA, the CDR3 is TGCGCCAGCAGCTTGACTAGCGGTACCTACGAGCAGTACTTC.

The gene calls are TRBV6-1 and TRBJ2-7; 7 bases are shared with TRBD1. V was pared by 7 bases and J by 0 bases, with 15 bases of the junction left unmatched. The germline gives CDR1 MNHNS, CDR2 SASEGT. The CDR3 spans 17 residues. CDR3 nucleotide sequence: TGTGCCAGCAATCCTACCGGGACAGACCTATCCTCCTACGAGCAGTACTTC. This sequence encodes CASNPTGTDLSSYEQYF.

This clonotype is a singleton in its sample. The chain has TRBV4-1 and TRBJ2-1; TRBD2 aligns across 11 bases. The CDR3 is 17 residues long. Per germline, CDR1 MGHRA and CDR2 YSYEKL. V lost 3 bases and J lost 5; bases outside the gene matches: 9. The CDR3 reads CASSHPGLADYDNEQFF. In nucleotides, the CDR3 is TGCGCCAGCAGCCATCCGGGACTAGCGGACTATGACAATGAGCAGTTCTTC.

The rearrangement uses TRBV9 and TRBJ1-1; no firm D call. V was pared by 0 bases and J by 2 bases, with 8 bases between. This CDR3 contains 14 residues. The V gene's germline CDR1 is SGDLS and CDR2 YYNGEE. The CDR3 here is CASSVDNSNTEAFF. DNA for the CDR3: TGTGCCAGCAGCGTAGATAACAGCAACACTGAAGCTTTCTTT.

V and J are TRBV6-5 and TRBJ1-1; unclear D gene. Germline loops: CDR1 MNHEY, CDR2 SVGAGI. CDR3 length: 15 amino acids. Trimming pared 0 bases from V and 1 base from J, leaving 9 bases between. CDR3 loop: CASSYSGSQNTEAFF. The CDR3 DNA is TGTGCCAGCAGTTACTCGGGGAGCCAGAACACTGAAGCTTTCTTT.

This clonotype was seen once. This chain uses TRBV29-1 with TRBJ2-1; 7 bases match TRBD1. V trimming: 6 bases; J trimming: 0 bases; junction bases outside the gene matches: 5. CDR3 length: 14 residues. Per germline, CDR1 SQVTM and CDR2 ANQGSEA. This CDR3 reads CSVGTDSSYNEQFF. CDR3 DNA sequence: TGCAGCGTGGGGACAGATAGCTCCTACAATGAGCAGTTCTTC.

This clonotype was picked up one time. The chain joins TRBV6-6 to TRBJ1-4, with D unclear. The V gene lost 5 bases and the J gene lost 8 bases, with 15 bases spanning the gap. This CDR3 contains 14 residues. The germline gives CDR1 MNHNY, CDR2 SVGAGI (reference sequence). The CDR3 sequence: CASSRLVASEKLFF. The DNA for the CDR3 is TGTGCCAGCAGTAGACTCGTGGCGTCGGAAAAACTGTTTTTT.

V is TRBV4-2 and J is TRBJ1-3; D might be TRBD1 (6 bases). This CDR3 spans 18 amino acids. CDR1 is LGHNA and CDR2 is YNFKEQ in the germline V gene. Trimming removed 0 bases at V and 0 bases at J, with 15 bases between. In nucleotides, the CDR3 is TGTGCCAGCAGCCAAGAATCAGCAGGGGCCCTCTCTGGAAACACCATATATTTT. Protein sequence: CASSQESAGALSGNTIYF.

This chain joins TRBV4-2 and TRBJ1-1; D ambiguous. Germline assignment: CDR1 LGHNA and CDR2 YNFKEQ. Trimming took off 8 bases at V and 2 bases at J, with 9 bases between the two ends. The CDR3 length is 12 residues. This chain's CDR3 is CASRPGNTEAFF. In DNA, the CDR3 is TGTGCCAGCCGGCCTGGCAACACTGAAGCTTTCTTT.

The chain joins TRBV6-6 to TRBJ2-7; D is uncertain. The CDR3 length is 11 residues. The germline V and J ends were trimmed by 5 bases and 5 bases, with 7 bases remaining between them. From germline, CDR1 is MNHNY and CDR2 SVGAGI (reference sequence). For the CDR3, the DNA is TGTGCCAGCAGTGCCGAGGACGAGCAGTACTTC. Amino acid sequence: CASSAEDEQYF.